The 29 T cell receptor beta chains listed next were all sequenced from one sample in a study of T cells in Graves' hyperthyroidism and ophthalmopathy. The investigators amplified TCR beta CDR3 regions from RNA transcripts. Primed by the HTBI set, a first-round RT-PCR was run on the TCR CDR3. TCRdb called the multiplex PCR reads again in MiXCR, with one record for every CDR3 protein. The sample lists about 710,000 distinct CDR3 sequences, 15% to 20% seen once, with around 7.7% in the top ten. Sequenced: blood. The receptor set was obtained from a man younger than 35 with Graves' hyperthyroidism.

This clonotype was seen ten or more times. The chain employs TRBV28 and TRBJ2-7; a weak D match, TRBD1 (5 bases). The CDR3 consists of 15 residues. The germline V gene encodes CDR1 MDHEN and CDR2 SYDVKM. Trimming took 2 bases from V and 4 from J, leaving 15 bases between them. CDR3: CASSLGTGRRYEQYF. CDR3 DNA: TGTGCCAGCAGTTTAGGAACAGGCCGCAGGTACGAGCAGTACTTC.

This chain links TRBV7-9 with TRBJ2-7, with 10 nucleotides matching TRBD1. With 5 bases clipped from V and 3 bases from J, the junction kept 10 bases outside the gene matches. CDR1 and CDR2 from the germline V gene are SEHNR and FQNEAQ (reference sequence). This CDR3 region has 16 residues. Here the CDR3 reads CASSLDRGRYYYEQYF. CDR3 DNA: TGTGCCAGCAGCCTCGACAGGGGGCGGTACTACTACGAGCAGTACTTC.

Many counts were recorded for this clonotype. The chain links TRBV5-5 to TRBJ2-5, with D uncertain. Germline V gives CDR1 SGHKS, CDR2 YYEKEE (reference sequence). The CDR3 covers 14 residues. V was trimmed by 0 bases and J by 5 bases, leaving 11 bases between them. CDR3 sequence: CASSLGQDGETQYF. Here the CDR3 DNA reads TGTGCCAGCAGCTTGGGGCAGGATGGCGAGACCCAGTACTTC.

This clonotype has just a few counts. V gene TRBV28 combines with J gene TRBJ1-2; D is uncertain. V was trimmed by 2 bases and J by 6 bases, leaving 4 bases between them. The CDR3 is 11 amino acids. Looked up from germline, CDR1 is MDHEN and CDR2 is SYDVKM. As DNA, the CDR3 is TGTGCCAGCAGTTTAAGTAATGGCTACACCTTC. Protein product: CASSLSNGYTF.

This clonotype has more than one count but fewer than ten. The rearrangement joins TRBV19 to TRBJ2-2, with TRBD2 matching over 8 bases. The J segment lost 7 bases and the V segment lost 4 bases, leaving 8 bases of the junction unmatched. This CDR3 comprises 15 residues. Per germline, CDR1 LNHDA and CDR2 SQIVND (reference sequence). The CDR3 region has the DNA TGTGCCAGTAGTACGGGAGGGCCGGTCGGCGGGGAGCTGTTTTTT. The encoded protein is CASSTGGPVGGELFF.

This clonotype has at least ten counts. The chain recombines TRBV12-3 or TRBV12-4 with TRBJ2-1; D might be TRBD1 (7 bases). V was trimmed by 5 bases and J by 10 bases, leaving 21 bases between them. CDR3 length: 15 amino acids. This CDR3 reads CASSPQGGLSSEQFF. In DNA, the CDR3 is TGTGCCAGCAGTCCCCAGGGGGGTTTAAGTTCCGAGCAGTTCTTC.

V and J are TRBV28 and TRBJ1-4; 7 bases map to TRBD1. The CDR3 runs 15 residues. CDR1 and CDR2 from the germline V gene are MDHEN and SYDVKM. Trimming at V came to 5 bases and at J to 8 bases, leaving 11 bases not matched to a gene. The CDR3 region has the DNA TGTGCCAGCAGTCCCCTGGGACAGTATAGGGAAAAACTGTTTTTT. It yields the protein CASSPLGQYREKLFF.

This clonotype was seen at least ten times. This chain joins TRBV28 and TRBJ1-2; D unresolved. CDR3 length: 13 amino acids. CDR1 MDHEN and CDR2 SYDVKM come from the germline V gene. V was trimmed by 1 base and J by 7 bases, leaving 10 bases between them. The CDR3: CASSLFPGGGYTF. The CDR3 DNA is TGTGCCAGCAGTTTATTTCCAGGAGGTGGCTACACCTTC.

This clonotype was recorded many times. The rearrangement uses TRBV11-2 and TRBJ2-2, with 9 bases that match TRBD2. The CDR3 loop spans 17 amino acids. The germline gives CDR1 SGHAT, CDR2 FQNNGV. The V gene end was trimmed by 4 bases and the J gene end by 7 bases; junction bases not matched to a gene: 13. The CDR3 DNA reads as TGTGCCAGCAGCTCCCCAGTTAGCGGGAGCAAAATCGGGGAGCTGTTTTTT. Translated, it gives CASSSPVSGSKIGELFF.

This clonotype was seen many times. The chain joins TRBV28 to TRBJ2-1, with 11 bases matching TRBD2. CDR1 and CDR2 (germline): MDHEN, SYDVKM. Losses at the gene ends were 2 bases for V and 5 bases for J; bases not matched to a gene: 5. The CDR3 is 16 residues long. CDR3 coding DNA: TGTGCCAGCAGTTTACCCGGGACTAGCGGACACAATGAGCAGTTCTTC. This translates into CASSLPGTSGHNEQFF.

This clonotype was found a few times. This sequence joins TRBV5-1 and TRBJ1-1, with 9 bases that match TRBD1. Losses at the gene ends were 4 bases for V and 5 bases for J; bases not matched to a gene: 6. The CDR3 has 14 amino acids. Germline V gene sequence: CDR1 SGHRS, CDR2 YFSETQ. The CDR3 bases are TGCGCCAGCAGCCGGGACAGGGCCGTTACTGAAGCTTTCTTT. This encodes CASSRDRAVTEAFF.

This clonotype was recorded many times. The rearrangement links TRBV27 to TRBJ1-1, with D maybe TRBD1 (6 bases). Trimming took off 9 bases at V and 2 bases at J, with 22 bases between the two ends. CDR3 length equals 16 residues. CDR1 MNHEY and CDR2 SMNVEV come from the germline V gene (reference sequence). The CDR3 DNA is TGTGCCAGAAGGGGAGAACAGGGAGACGGAAACACTGAAGCTTTCTTT. Translated, it gives CARRGEQGDGNTEAFF.

V gene TRBV5-5 combines with J gene TRBJ2-3; D may be TRBD1 or TRBD2 (5 bases each). Germline values: CDR1 SGHKS, CDR2 YYEKEE (reference sequence). The CDR3 covers 13 residues. The ends were cut back, 4 bases at V and 6 bases at J, with 12 bases in the middle. CDR3 in amino acids: CASSHMGVDTQYF. The CDR3 DNA follows: TGTGCCAGCAGCCATATGGGGGTCGATACGCAGTATTTT.

This clonotype turned up a few times. The V call is TRBV19, the J call TRBJ1-5; D gene ambiguous. This CDR3 spans 14 amino acids. Germline CDR1 and CDR2: LNHDA and SQIVND (reference sequence). V lost 5 bases, J lost 0 bases, and 8 bases lay in between. The CDR3 DNA follows: TGTGCCAGTAGTTGGGAGTTTAGCAATCAGCCCCAGCATTTT. It yields the protein CASSWEFSNQPQHF. Full variable domain (remainder filled in from reference TRBV19 and TRBJ1-5): DGGITQSPKYLFRKEGQNVTLSCEQNLNHDAMYWYRQDPGQGLRLIYYSQIVNDFQKGDIAEGYSVSREKKESFPLTVTSAQKNPTAFYLCASSWEFSNQPQHFGDGTRLSIL.

The chain has TRBV20-1 and TRBJ1-1; D unresolved. Germline V CDR1 and CDR2: DFQATT, SNEGSKA (reference sequence). CDR3 length: 13 residues. V lost 4 bases and J lost 3, with 12 bases in between. CDR3 sequence reads: CSATLAEYTEAFF. The CDR3 coding sequence is TGCAGTGCTACTCTGGCCGAGTACACTGAAGCTTTCTTT.

A remark on this clonotype: Germline and junction disagree at one end, which may indicate a read error. The chain links TRBV7-9 to TRBJ2-1; D possibly matches TRBD1 or TRBD2 (6 bases each). CDR3 length: 19 residues. Germline-derived CDR1 and CDR2 are SEHNR and FQNEAQ (reference sequence). CDR3 protein: CASSLPPWGGQLSYNEQLF. In DNA, the CDR3 is TGTGCCAGCAGCTTACCCCCGTGGGGAGGACAGCTCTCCTACAATGAGCAGCTCTTC.

This clonotype was counted ten times or more. The rearrangement joins TRBV3-1 to TRBJ1-2, with 8 bases identical to TRBD1. The length of the CDR3 is 17 residues. The germline V gene encodes CDR1 LGHDT and CDR2 YNNKEL (reference sequence). J was trimmed by 2 bases and V by 2 bases; bases with no gene match: 10. CDR3 coding DNA: TGTGCCAGCAGCCAAAGCGCCCGGACAGGGACAAACTATGGCTACACCTTC. It is translated as CASSQSARTGTNYGYTF.

CDR3 in amino acids: CAISGTGEDEQYF. The CDR3 coding sequence is TGTGCCATCAGTGGAACAGGGGAGGACGAGCAGTACTTC. The chain is built from TRBV10-3 and TRBJ2-7, with D possibly matching TRBD1 (7 bases). The CDR3 is 13 residues long. Per the germline V gene, CDR1 is ENHRY and CDR2 is SYGVKD. The ends were cut back, 4 bases at V and 5 bases at J, with 12 bases in the middle.

This clonotype was observed at least ten times. The chain employs TRBV9 and TRBJ2-5, with 8 bases aligning to TRBD2. Germline assignment: CDR1 SGDLS and CDR2 YYNGEE. This CDR3 is 16 amino acids long. V lost 0 bases and J lost 5; bases outside the gene matches: 9. The CDR3: CASSVESSGSGETQYF. The CDR3 nucleotides are TGTGCCAGCAGCGTAGAATCGAGCGGGAGCGGGGAGACCCAGTACTTC. Variable domain in full (rest from reference TRBV9 and TRBJ2-5): DSGVTQTPKHLITATGQRVTLRCSPRSGDLSVYWYQQSLDQGLQFLIQYYNGEERAKGNILERFSAQQFPDLHSELNLSSLELGDSALYFCASSVESSGSGETQYFGPGTRLLVL.

In its sample, this clonotype was seen once. The chain uses TRBV7-2 and TRBJ2-5, with unresolved D. The CDR3 length is 15 residues. The V gene's germline CDR1 is SGHTA and CDR2 FQGNSA. V was shortened by 3 bases and J by 5 bases, with 16 bases between the two germline ends. Here the CDR3 reads CASSLAGNEIETQYF. CDR3 coding DNA: TGTGCCAGCAGCTTGGCCGGAAATGAGATTGAGACCCAGTACTTC.

The chain combines TRBV19 with TRBJ2-2; 7 bases fit TRBD2. V was pared by 4 bases and J by 6 bases, with 11 bases of the junction left unmatched. The CDR3 totals 16 residues. From germline, CDR1 is LNHDA and CDR2 SQIVND (reference sequence). Written as DNA, the CDR3 is TGTGCCAGTAGTAATCCCGCCAAGGGAGGGCCCGGGGAGCTGTTTTTT. It yields the protein CASSNPAKGGPGELFF.

This clonotype was counted between two and nine times. CDR3 in amino acids: CASSRGQGGLYEQYF. CDR3 DNA: TGCGCCAGCAGCCGGGGACAGGGTGGGCTCTACGAGCAGTACTTC. J is TRBJ2-7 and V is TRBV4-3, with 9 bases identical to TRBD1. Trimming took 4 bases from V and 3 from J; bases not matched to a gene: 7. The CDR3 sequence is 15 residues long. Germline CDR1 LGHNA, CDR2 YSLEER.

The rearrangement uses TRBV4-1 and TRBJ2-5; possibly TRBD2 for D (6 bases). CDR1 is MGHRA and CDR2 is YSYEKL in the germline V gene. The V and J ends lost 1 base and 6 bases respectively, with 12 bases between them. This CDR3 is 14 amino acids long. The CDR3 coding sequence is TGCGCCAGCAGCCAAGTGTGGAGGGAAAAGACCCAGTACTTC. It yields the protein CASSQVWREKTQYF.

The rearrangement uses TRBV20-1 and TRBJ2-3; 12 nucleotides agree with TRBD2. The germline gives CDR1 DFQATT, CDR2 SNEGSKA (reference sequence). The length of the CDR3 is 15 residues. The V gene end was trimmed by 5 bases and the J gene end by 6 bases; junction bases not matched to a gene: 9. The CDR3 spells CSAESSSGRVDTQYF. As DNA, the CDR3 is TGCAGTGCTGAGTCGTCTAGCGGGAGGGTCGATACGCAGTATTTT.

This clonotype was counted ten times or more. The chain is built from TRBV24-1 and TRBJ1-1; D is ambiguous. This CDR3 contains 15 residues. Trimming removed 3 bases from V and 1 base from J, with 11 bases in between. Germline assignment: CDR1 KGHDR and CDR2 SFDVKD. In DNA form, the CDR3 reads TGTGCCACCAGTGATGGTTCCCTGGCGAACACTGAAGCTTTCTTT. It is translated as CATSDGSLANTEAFF.

The chain carries TRBV19 and TRBJ2-1; possibly TRBD2 for D (6 bases). Germline CDR1 LNHDA, CDR2 SQIVND (reference sequence). V was trimmed by 7 bases and J by 9 bases, leaving 16 bases between them. The CDR3 length is 13 residues. The CDR3 coding sequence is TGTGCCAGTAACGGGAGAGGGCTAGGTGAGCAGTTCTTC. Amino acids: CASNGRGLGEQFF. Complete variable domain (other parts from reference TRBV19 and TRBJ2-1): DGGITQSPKYLFRKEGQNVTLSCEQNLNHDAMYWYRQDPGQGLRLIYYSQIVNDFQKGDIAEGYSVSREKKESFPLTVTSAQKNPTAFYLCASNGRGLGEQFFGPGTRLTVL.

This clonotype occurred a few times. The chain combines TRBV20-1 with TRBJ2-5; TRBD2 might be the D (7 bases). Trimming stripped 0 bases from V and 2 bases from J, with 16 bases between. The CDR3 is 16 amino acids. Germline CDR1 and CDR2: DFQATT and SNEGSKA (reference sequence). This CDR3 is CSARDGGAGRQETQYF. The CDR3 nucleotides read TGCAGTGCTAGAGATGGGGGGGCGGGAAGACAAGAGACCCAGTACTTC.

This clonotype was seen many times. The rearrangement joins TRBV28 to TRBJ2-4; TRBD1 matches at 11 bases. From germline, CDR1 is MDHEN and CDR2 SYDVKM. CDR3 length equals 14 residues. V shed 6 bases, J shed 7 bases, and the junction held 5 bases outside the gene matches. CDR3 in amino acids: CASRGQGVENIQYF. In DNA, the CDR3 is TGTGCCAGCAGGGGACAGGGGGTAGAGAACATTCAGTACTTC.

This clonotype was seen many times. The rearrangement joins TRBV29-1 to TRBJ2-1, with TRBD2 identical over 14 bases. The CDR3 extends over 17 amino acids. Per germline, CDR1 SQVTM and CDR2 ANQGSEA. After removal of 7 bases from V and 2 bases from J, the junction contained 10 bases not matched to a gene. The CDR3 reads CSALGTSGSVTYNEQFF. CDR3 coding DNA: TGCAGCGCTTTAGGGACTAGCGGGAGCGTAACCTACAATGAGCAGTTCTTC.